The next 8 T cell receptor beta chains were all read from a single sample in a study of T cell clonotyping in hematopoietic cell transplantation. TCRdb's table, derived via immunoSEQ multiplex PCR, lists solely in-frame clones and lacks some. The data show 11,000 to 15,000 clones, with about 94% seen just once and under 5.5% held by the top ten. The sample here was PBMCs, taken 30 days after allogeneic stem cell transplant. The source of these receptors is a male patient between 55 and 70 years old who had an allogeneic stem cell transplant from an unrelated donor, so the T cells may come from the graft donor. Some clones in this sample may be carry-over from other donors' samples.

This sequence joins TRBV6-5 and TRBJ1-2; D is perhaps TRBD1 (5 bases). CDR1 is MNHEY, CDR2 SVGAGI, per germline. CDR3 length: 14 residues. V lost 1 base and J lost 10, with 16 bases in between. Here the CDR3 reads CASSYFRGAKNYTF. The CDR3 bases are TGTGCCAGCAGTTACTTCCGCGGGGCTAAAAACTACACCTTC.

The genes are TRBV9 and TRBJ1-2; 10 nucleotides align to TRBD1. The trim removed 4 bases at V and 2 bases at J, leaving 8 bases unmatched. CDR1 and CDR2 from the germline V gene are SGDLS and YYNGEE. The CDR3 is 16 residues long. CDR3: CASSPGTGERNYGYTF. The CDR3 coding sequence is TGTGCCAGCAGCCCCGGGACAGGGGAAAGGAACTATGGCTACACCTTC.

The V call is TRBV4-1, the J call TRBJ2-2, with D maybe TRBD2 (6 bases). The ends were cut back, 4 bases at V and 7 bases at J, with 16 bases in the middle. Per the germline V gene, CDR1 is MGHRA and CDR2 is YSYEKL. This CDR3 is built from 15 residues. CDR3 amino acids: CASSRDSERVGELFF. In DNA, the CDR3 is TGCGCCAGCAGCCGGGACTCTGAAAGAGTCGGGGAGCTGTTTTTT.

This chain joins TRBV11-2 and TRBJ1-2; 8 bases line up with TRBD1. CDR1 SGHAT and CDR2 FQNNGV come from the germline V gene. The CDR3 is made up of 15 amino acids. V was clipped by 3 bases and J by 4 bases; unmatched bases: 7. CDR3 nucleotide sequence: TGTGCCAGCAGCTTGATGGACAGGGACGCCTATGGCTACACCTTC. It is translated as CASSLMDRDAYGYTF.

The rearrangement links TRBV9 to TRBJ2-1, with a weak D call TRBD2 (7 bases). Germline V CDR1 and CDR2: SGDLS, YYNGEE. Trimming pared 4 bases from V and 3 bases from J, leaving 17 bases between. CDR3 length equals 16 residues. The DNA of the CDR3 is TGTGCCAGCAGCCTAGAGGGCGGGGGCAACTACAATGAGCAGTTCTTC. It is translated as CASSLEGGGNYNEQFF.

The V call is TRBV6-5, the J call TRBJ1-2; unclear D gene. This CDR3 has 15 residues. Deletions cut 0 bases from V and 7 bases from J, with 15 bases between. CDR1 and CDR2 (germline): MNHEY, SVGAGI. The CDR3 sequence is CASSYSIGVLGGYTF. CDR3 bases: TGTGCCAGCAGTTACTCGATCGGGGTGCTTGGTGGCTACACCTTC.

The V call is TRBV5-4, the J call TRBJ2-7, with 10 bases fitting TRBD1. With V trimmed by 6 bases and J by 3 bases, 9 bases remained unmatched. CDR3 length: 15 amino acids. Germline V gene sequence: CDR1 SGHNT, CDR2 YYREEE (reference sequence). Here the CDR3 reads CASTRGDRGLYEQYF. CDR3 bases: TGTGCCAGCACCCGGGGGGACAGGGGCCTCTACGAGCAGTACTTC.

The CDR3 nucleotides read TGTGCCAGCAGGGGGACAGGAGAAGGTGGAAACACCATATATTTT. It is translated as CASRGTGEGGNTIYF. The gene calls are TRBV6-5 and TRBJ1-3; 8 bases match TRBD1. Per the germline V gene, CDR1 is MNHEY and CDR2 is SVGAGI. The CDR3 extends over 15 amino acids. With 6 bases clipped from V and 3 bases from J, the junction kept 7 bases outside the gene matches.